A selection of T cell receptor beta chains follows, all from one sample in a study of T cell clones after liver transplantation. Clones were sequenced by immunoSEQ multiplex PCR, and TCRdb holds only the in-frame ones, with some missing. The table has tens of thousands of clones, around 84% seen once. Material: CD4+ T cells from blood, obtained 24 months after liver transplant. The source is a human patient who received a liver transplant. Some T cells may be transferred from the graft donor. Both conserved end residues are part of each CDR3. A D gene is named only where the DNA matches it firmly. Only some rows state a clone size, as once, few, many or a class for expanded clones.

>TRBJ2-7|12|TRBV29-1|NA|NA
CSVVASDFEQYF
TGCAGCGTTGTTGCTAGCGACTTCGAGCAGTACTTC
>TRBJ2-7|16|TRBV19|NA|TRBD2
CASSIRPGLAPHEQYF
TGTGCCAGTAGTATAAGACCGGGACTAGCGCCTCACGAGCAGTACTTC
>TRBJ1-4|15|TRBV7-9|NA|NA
CASSLVGITNEKLFF
TGTGCCAGCAGCTTGGTAGGAATAACTAATGAAAAACTGTTTTTT
>TRBJ1-4|15|TRBV5-1|NA|NA
CASSLGQGKGEKLFF
TGCGCCAGCAGCTTGGGGCAGGGGAAGGGTGAAAAACTGTTTTTT
>TRBJ1-3|16|TRBV18|NA|NA
CASSSDQGNSGNTIYF
TGTGCCAGCTCATCCGACCAGGGAAACTCTGGAAACACCATATATTTT
>TRBJ2-1|16|TRBV4-1|NA|TRBD1
CASSHQGTALYNEQFF
TGCGCCAGCAGCCATCAAGGGACAGCCCTTTACAATGAGCAGTTCTTC
>TRBJ2-5|14|TRBV28|NA|TRBD2
CASSPGTSRKTQYF
TGTGCCAGCAGCCCGGGGACTAGTCGAAAGACCCAGTACTTC
>TRBJ2-5|18|TRBV15|NA|TRBD2
CATSSGGLAGLSQETQYF
TGTGCCACCAGCAGTGGGGGACTAGCGGGATTGTCACAAGAGACCCAGTACTTC
>TRBJ1-5|13|TRBV11-2|NA|NA
CASSLDRAQPQHF
TGTGCCAGCAGCTTAGATAGGGCCCAGCCCCAGCATTTT
>TRBJ2-5|13|TRBV7-3|NA|NA
CASSLEREQTQYF
TGTGCCAGCAGCTTGGAAAGGGAACAGACCCAGTACTTC
>TRBJ1-1|12|TRBV7-8|once|NA
CASSWVNTEAFF
TGTGCCAGCAGCTGGGTGAACACTGAAGCTTTCTTT
>TRBJ2-1|14|TRBV14|NA|NA
CASNFRGAGYEQFF
TGTGCCAGCAATTTCAGGGGTGCGGGCTATGAGCAGTTCTTC
>TRBJ2-7|17|TRBV7-3|NA|NA
CASSFPSVGHLIYEQYF
TGTGCCAGCAGCTTCCCCTCCGTGGGACACCTGATCTACGAGCAGTACTTC
>TRBJ2-3|19|TRBV5-1|NA|TRBD2
CASSYSGTSGGSSTDTQYF
TGCGCCAGCAGCTATTCCGGGACTAGCGGGGGGTCCAGCACAGATACGCAGTATTTT
>TRBJ2-1|17|TRBV19|NA|TRBD2
CASSLLAGGSKNNEQFF
TGTGCCAGTAGTCTACTAGCGGGGGGGTCTAAAAACAATGAGCAGTTCTTC
>TRBJ1-2|14|TRBV10-3|NA|NA
CAIRRTANNYGYTF
TGTGCCATCAGGAGGACAGCCAATAACTATGGCTACACCTTC
>TRBJ1-6|16|TRBV5-1|NA|TRBD1
CASSPRDRGTGSPLHF
TGCGCCAGCAGCCCCCGGGACAGGGGAACAGGTTCACCCCTCCACTTT
>TRBJ1-6|14|TRBV7-2|NA|NA
CASSLAAGSSPLHF
TGTGCCAGCAGCTTAGCCGCGGGGAGCTCACCCCTCCACTTT
>TRBJ1-1|16|TRBV5-1|few|NA
CASSLGQAFGNTEAFF
TGCGCCAGCAGCTTGGGACAGGCGTTCGGGAACACTGAAGCTTTCTTT
>TRBJ1-1|14|TRBV10-2|NA|NA
CASSEAWGGLEAFF
TGCGCCAGCAGTGAGGCGTGGGGGGGACTTGAAGCTTTCTTT
>TRBJ1-4|12|TRBV4-1|NA|NA
CASRDFGEKLFF
TGCGCCAGCAGGGACTTCGGGGAAAAACTGTTTTTT
>TRBJ1-1|14|TRBV5-1|once|NA
CASSLARGDAEAFF
TGCGCCAGCAGCTTGGCTCGAGGGGATGCTGAAGCTTTCTTT
>TRBJ1-2|14|TRBV28|NA|NA
CASTALYRQRGYTF
TGTGCCAGCACCGCCCTCTACCGACAGCGGGGCTACACCTTC
>TRBJ1-3|16|TRBV5-6|NA|TRBD1
CASSFLSGQTGNTIYF
TGTGCCAGCAGCTTTCTCTCGGGACAGACTGGAAACACCATATATTTT
>TRBJ1-2|13|TRBV29-1|NA|NA
CSVERDGKYGYTF
TGCAGCGTTGAAAGGGACGGAAAATATGGCTACACCTTC
>TRBJ2-2|12|TRBV12-5|NA|NA
CASGRRTGELFF
TGTGCTAGTGGCCGACGGACCGGGGAGCTGTTTTTT
>TRBJ2-1|15|TRBV12-2|NA|NA
CASRSTKTSGGEQFF
TGTGCAAGTCGCTCGACGAAAACTAGCGGGGGTGAGCAGTTCTTC
>TRBJ2-7|16|TRBV19|NA|TRBD2
CASSIGSGGSSYEQYF
TGTGCCAGTAGTATAGGGAGCGGGGGAAGCTCCTACGAGCAGTACTTC
>TRBJ2-7|18|TRBV21-1|NA|NA
CASSKRLVQPGKSYEQYF
TGTGCCAGCAGCAAAAGACTCGTACAACCGGGAAAATCCTACGAGCAGTACTTC
>TRBJ2-3|15|TRBV7-2|NA|TRBD2
CASSWAGGTSDTQYF
TGTGCCAGCAGCTGGGCGGGGGGGACGTCAGATACGCAGTATTTT
>TRBJ2-7|16|TRBV5-1|NA|NA
CASSLGGVAPTYEQYF
TGCGCCAGCAGCTTGGGGGGGGTCGCCCCCACCTACGAGCAGTACTTC
>TRBJ2-5|15|TRBV7-6|NA|NA
CASSLGGGSGETQYF
TGTGCCAGCAGCTTAGGTGGTGGGTCTGGGGAGACCCAGTACTTC
>TRBJ2-4|13|TRBV19|NA|NA
CASSIGDVNIQYF
TGTGCCAGTAGTATAGGGGACGTGAACATTCAGTACTTC
>TRBJ1-4|11|TRBV6-6|NA|NA
CASRGGEKLFF
TGTGCCAGCAGGGGAGGAGAAAAACTGTTTTTT
>TRBJ2-1|18|TRBV7-3|NA|TRBD2
CASSLSHILSGGYNEQFF
TGTGCCAGCAGCTTAAGTCACATACTGAGCGGGGGTTACAATGAGCAGTTCTTC
>TRBJ2-4|17|TRBV7-2|NA|NA
CASSTSGGQLAKNIQYF
TGTGCCAGCAGCACCTCCGGGGGGCAGCTAGCCAAAAACATTCAGTACTTC
>TRBJ1-3|16|TRBV18|NA|TRBD1
CASSRDRAIAGNTIYF
TGTGCCAGCTCACGTGACAGGGCTATTGCTGGAAACACCATATATTTT
>TRBJ1-1|13|TRBV27|NA|TRBD1
CASRTGAITEAFF
TGTGCCAGTAGGACAGGGGCGATCACTGAAGCTTTCTTT
>TRBJ1-2|17|TRBV4-3|NA|NA
CASSQEERVITNYGYTF
TGCGCCAGCAGCCAAGAAGAGAGGGTGATTACTAACTATGGCTACACCTTC
>TRBJ1-1|11|TRBV7-2|NA|NA
CASRGNTEAFF
TGTGCCAGTCGAGGGAACACTGAAGCTTTCTTT
>TRBJ1-3|15|TRBV19|NA|NA
CASSIVSPSGNTIYF
TGTGCCAGTAGTATAGTATCGCCCTCTGGAAACACCATATATTTT
>TRBJ2-3|12|TRBV7-9|NA|NA
CASSASPDTQYF
TGTGCCAGCAGCGCCAGCCCAGATACGCAGTATTTT
>TRBJ2-7|15|TRBV6-5|NA|TRBD1
CASSPRQGGTYEQYF
TGTGCCAGCAGTCCACGACAGGGGGGAACCTACGAGCAGTACTTC
>TRBJ1-4|15|TRBV6-1|once|NA
CASRPTRPSNEKLFF
TGTGCCAGCAGGCCAACCAGGCCGAGTAATGAAAAACTGTTTTTT
>TRBJ2-7|14|TRBV11-2|NA|TRBD2
CASSSRVAGTEQYF
TGTGCCAGCAGTTCCAGGGTAGCGGGAACCGAGCAGTACTTC
>TRBJ1-3|14|TRBV9|NA|NA
CASSVASSGNTIYF
TGTGCCAGCAGCGTAGCCAGCTCTGGAAACACCATATATTTT
>TRBJ2-5|12|TRBV29-1|NA|NA
CSAAGEIETQYF
TGCAGCGCTGCAGGGGAAATCGAGACCCAGTACTTC
>TRBJ1-1|14|TRBV18|few|NA
CASSQGLGSTEAFF
TGTGCCAGCTCACAGGGTCTAGGCAGCACTGAAGCTTTCTTT
>TRBJ2-2|18|TRBV19|NA|TRBD1
CASIPSHSGQGNAGELFF
TGTGCCAGTATTCCGAGTCATTCGGGACAGGGGAACGCCGGGGAGCTGTTTTTT
>TRBJ1-2|12|TRBV7-2|NA|NA
CASSSSTYGYTF
TGTGCCAGCAGCTCGTCGACCTATGGCTACACCTTC
>TRBJ2-1|17|TRBV6-1|NA|TRBD2
CASSEAYSGVAGFEQFF
TGTGCCAGCAGTGAAGCGTACAGCGGGGTAGCGGGGTTTGAGCAGTTCTTC
>TRBJ2-7|15|TRBV28|NA|NA
CASSRAGSTSYEQYF
TGTGCCAGCAGTCGGGCAGGGTCCACTTCCTACGAGCAGTACTTC
>TRBJ2-7|13|TRBV28|NA|NA
CASSLNSLYEQYF
TGTGCCAGCAGTTTAAACAGTCTCTACGAGCAGTACTTC
>TRBJ2-4|15|TRBV7-2|NA|NA
CASSVGSFSKNIQYF
TGTGCCAGCAGCGTAGGGAGTTTTTCCAAAAACATTCAGTACTTC
>TRBJ1-2|15|TRBV7-9|NA|TRBD1
CASTQAAGGVYGYTF
TGTGCCAGCACCCAGGCGGCAGGGGGTGTCTATGGCTACACCTTC
>TRBJ2-6|15|TRBV5-1|NA|NA
CASSLRGSGANVLTF
TGCGCCAGCAGCTTGAGGGGGTCTGGGGCCAACGTCCTGACTTTC
>TRBJ2-1|14|TRBV5-1|NA|NA
CASTEVGSYNEQFF
TGCGCCAGCACGGAGGTAGGGTCCTACAATGAGCAGTTCTTC
>TRBJ2-7|13|TRBV5-4|NA|NA
CASSFGTTYEQYF
TGTGCCAGCAGCTTCGGGACCACCTACGAGCAGTACTTC
>TRBJ2-5|15|TRBV7-2|NA|NA
CASSLVAASQETQYF
TGTGCCAGCAGCTTAGTAGCTGCGAGCCAAGAGACCCAGTACTTC
>TRBJ2-5|15|TRBV7-8|NA|TRBD2
CASSSGLAEKETQYF
TGTGCCAGCAGCTCCGGACTAGCGGAGAAAGAGACCCAGTACTTC